This TCR beta chain was sequenced for a study of T cell repertoires in cytomegalovirus infection. As for the study in general: Matching HLA type and CMV infection were both indicated by public TCR beta signatures.

V trimming: 7 bases; J trimming: 0 bases; junction bases outside the gene matches: 3. CDR1 MDHEN and CDR2 SYDVKM come from the germline V gene. The CDR3 is made up of 13 amino acids. This clonotype was counted once. This probably arose from a read error, given a far larger clone one base away. TCRdb re-called the reads through MiXCR, storing one row per CDR3 protein. Among 480,000 or so distinct CDR3 sequences listed, about 11% were seen once. Sequences were obtained from PBMCs. This chain uses TRBV28 with TRBJ2-7, with 7 bases lining up with TRBD1. This TCR was recovered from a human donor in good health (CMV status not recorded). Some clones in this sample may be carry-over from other donors' samples. In DNA form, the CDR3 reads TGTGCCAGCACCAGGGACAGCTCCTACGAGCAGTACTTC. Translating gives CASTRDSSYEQYF.